The TCR beta chain under discussion was sequenced for a study of circulating tumor DNA in untreated peripheral T-cell lymphoma. This tumor tissue came from a pretreatment baseline collection. With regard to this clone: Its antigen is as yet unknown.

The CDR3 extends over 13 amino acids. Germline-derived CDR1 and CDR2 are LNHDA and SQIVND (reference sequence). With 7 bases clipped from V and 10 bases from J, the junction kept 10 bases outside the gene matches. Overall study results and limits: Baseline tissues yielded around 86% and baseline serum about 69% tumor-specific clonotype detection.

TCRdb keeps only in-frame clones here, not all; method: immunoSEQ multiplex PCR. Here the sample spans roughly 9,000 clones, 65% to 85% being singletons. The source material was tumor tissue. The chain joins TRBV19 to TRBJ2-1; 7 nucleotides agree with TRBD1. The TCR was taken from a human donor with peripheral T-cell lymphoma. The CDR3 protein is CASTRTGLGEQFF. The DNA of the CDR3 is TGTGCCAGTACTCGGACAGGATTAGGGGAGCAGTTCTTC. Full variable domain (remainder filled in from reference TRBV19 and TRBJ2-1): DGGITQSPKYLFRKEGQNVTLSCEQNLNHDAMYWYRQDPGQGLRLIYYSQIVNDFQKGDIAEGYSVSREKKESFPLTVTSAQKNPTAFYLCASTRTGLGEQFFGPGTRLTVL.